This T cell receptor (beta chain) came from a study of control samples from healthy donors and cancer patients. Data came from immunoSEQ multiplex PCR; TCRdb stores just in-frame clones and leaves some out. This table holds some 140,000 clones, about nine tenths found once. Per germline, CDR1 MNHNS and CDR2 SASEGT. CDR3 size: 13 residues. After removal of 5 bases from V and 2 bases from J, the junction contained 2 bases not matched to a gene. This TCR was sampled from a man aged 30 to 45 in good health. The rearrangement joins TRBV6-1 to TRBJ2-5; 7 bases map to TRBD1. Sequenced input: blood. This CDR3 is CASSRDRQETQYF. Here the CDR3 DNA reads TGTGCCAGCAGTAGGGACAGACAAGAGACCCAGTACTTC.